The rows below give T cell receptor beta chains drawn from one sample of a study of shared clonotypes between healthy human individuals. Data came from immunoSEQ multiplex PCR; TCRdb stores just in-frame clones and leaves some out. The sample lists more than 2 million clones, more than 90% occurring once. Sequencing was done on a sample of naive CD4+ T cells sorted from blood. The source of these receptors is a man aged 18 to 30 in good health. Each CDR3 is given with its conserved first and last residue. A D gene is named only where the DNA matches it firmly. Not all rows give a size; the values are once, few, many and, for expanded clones, a class.

abundance: NA
d_gene: NA
j_gene: TRBJ2-7
v_gene: TRBV30
CDR3aa: CAWRDGSAISTNTQYF
CDR3nt: TGTGCCTGGAGAGACGGTAGTGCGATCTCCACGAATACGCAGTACTTC

abundance: NA
d_gene: TRBD1
j_gene: TRBJ1-6
v_gene: TRBV11-2
CDR3aa: CASSLQGQGATLHF
CDR3nt: TGTGCCAGCAGCTTACAAGGACAGGGGGCAACCCTCCACTTT

abundance: NA
d_gene: TRBD2
j_gene: TRBJ2-7
v_gene: TRBV6-1
CDR3aa: CASRTQAGVAYEQYF
CDR3nt: TGTGCCAGCAGGACCCAAGCGGGGGTGGCCTACGAGCAGTACTTC

abundance: NA
d_gene: TRBD1
j_gene: TRBJ1-6
v_gene: TRBV6-6
CDR3aa: CASRPDRGVSPLHF
CDR3nt: TGTGCCAGCCGTCCAGACAGGGGGGTTTCACCCCTCCACTTT

abundance: NA
d_gene: TRBD1
j_gene: TRBJ2-7
v_gene: TRBV16
CDR3aa: CASSQWDRGSYEQYF
CDR3nt: TGTGCCAGCAGCCAATGGGACAGGGGTTCCTACGAGCAGTACTTC

abundance: NA
d_gene: NA
j_gene: TRBJ1-3
v_gene: TRBV10-3
CDR3aa: CAISEGSASSGNTIYF
CDR3nt: TGTGCCATCAGTGAGGGGTCGGCTAGCTCTGGAAACACCATATATTTT

abundance: once
d_gene: NA
j_gene: TRBJ1-2
v_gene: TRBV11-3
CDR3aa: CASSLGGVINYGYTF
CDR3nt: TGTGCCAGCAGCTTAGGAGGCGTTATCAACTATGGCTACACCTTC

abundance: NA
d_gene: TRBD2
j_gene: TRBJ2-7
v_gene: TRBV6-4
CDR3aa: CASIETSTYEQYF
CDR3nt: TGTGCCAGCATCGAGACTAGCACCTACGAGCAGTACTTC

abundance: NA
d_gene: NA
j_gene: TRBJ1-3
v_gene: TRBV28
CDR3aa: CASRPQASGNTIYF
CDR3nt: TGTGCCAGCAGGCCACAGGCTTCAGGAAACACCATATATTTT

abundance: NA
d_gene: NA
j_gene: TRBJ2-1
v_gene: TRBV27
CDR3aa: CASSRSGYRQFF
CDR3nt: TGTGCCAGCAGTCGTTCGGGCTATAGGCAGTTCTTC

abundance: NA
d_gene: NA
j_gene: TRBJ2-5
v_gene: TRBV7-2
CDR3aa: CASSLVGASGKETQYF
CDR3nt: TGTGCCAGCAGCTTAGTGGGGGCTAGCGGTAAAGAGACCCAGTACTTC

abundance: NA
d_gene: NA
j_gene: TRBJ1-2
v_gene: TRBV27
CDR3aa: CASSVGGGGYTF
CDR3nt: TGTGCCAGCAGCGTTGGTGGGGGCGGCTACACCTTC

abundance: NA
d_gene: NA
j_gene: TRBJ2-1
v_gene: TRBV6-6
CDR3aa: CASSSSLSNEQFF
CDR3nt: TGTGCCAGCAGTTCGTCCCTGTCCAATGAGCAGTTCTTC

abundance: NA
d_gene: NA
j_gene: TRBJ2-7
v_gene: TRBV7-2
CDR3aa: CASSSQGSSYEQYF
CDR3nt: TGTGCCAGCAGCTCTCAGGGAAGTTCCTACGAGCAGTACTTC

abundance: once
d_gene: NA
j_gene: TRBJ2-1
v_gene: TRBV5-4
CDR3aa: CASSLDVNEQFF
CDR3nt: TGTGCCAGCAGCTTGGACGTCAATGAGCAGTTCTTC

abundance: NA
d_gene: TRBD2
j_gene: TRBJ2-2
v_gene: TRBV6-1
CDR3aa: CASSDHGRLRSQSNTGELFF
CDR3nt: TGTGCCAGCAGTGACCACGGGAGGCTACGAAGCCAATCGAACACCGGGGAGCTGTTTTTT

abundance: NA
d_gene: NA
j_gene: TRBJ2-3
v_gene: TRBV6-1
CDR3aa: CASRVQADTQYF
CDR3nt: TGTGCCAGCAGAGTACAGGCAGATACGCAGTATTTT

abundance: NA
d_gene: NA
j_gene: TRBJ1-6
v_gene: TRBV11-2
CDR3aa: CASSTRRGSNSPLHF
CDR3nt: TGTGCCAGCAGCACCCGCCGCGGTTCAAATTCACCCCTCCACTTT

abundance: NA
d_gene: TRBD1
j_gene: TRBJ2-3
v_gene: TRBV5-1
CDR3aa: CASRLGQVLTDTQYF
CDR3nt: TGCGCCAGCAGGCTAGGACAGGTCCTCACAGATACGCAGTATTTT

abundance: once
d_gene: NA
j_gene: TRBJ2-2
v_gene: TRBV5-1
CDR3aa: CASSLGIEPTGELFF
CDR3nt: TGCGCCAGCAGCTTGGGGATAGAACCCACCGGGGAGCTGTTTTTT

abundance: NA
d_gene: NA
j_gene: TRBJ2-7
v_gene: TRBV30
CDR3aa: CAWSGVGKDDEQYF
CDR3nt: TGTGCCTGGAGTGGGGTCGGGAAAGACGACGAGCAGTACTTC

abundance: NA
d_gene: NA
j_gene: TRBJ1-5
v_gene: TRBV5-5
CDR3aa: CASSFGGRASNQPQHF
CDR3nt: TGTGCCAGCAGCTTCGGGGGGCGTGCCTCCAATCAGCCCCAGCATTTT

abundance: NA
d_gene: NA
j_gene: TRBJ1-2
v_gene: TRBV10-2
CDR3aa: CASKWTENYGYTF
CDR3nt: TGCGCCAGCAAGTGGACAGAAAACTATGGCTACACCTTC

abundance: NA
d_gene: NA
j_gene: TRBJ2-3
v_gene: TRBV5-1
CDR3aa: CASRSGAGSSTDTQYF
CDR3nt: TGCGCCAGCAGAAGTGGTGCGGGGTCTAGCACAGATACGCAGTATTTT